The rows below give T cell receptor beta chains drawn from one sample of a study of T cells after yellow fever vaccination. MiXCR, applied by TCRdb to the 5' RACE reads, yields one record per CDR3 protein. This repertoire shows about 350,000 distinct CDR3 sequences, approximately 4% found once; its top ten account for around 25%. The sample in question was PBMCs, obtained 5 days after the yellow fever booster vaccination. All receptors derive from a man younger than 35 who received the YFV17D yellow fever vaccine. The CDR3 runs from the conserved cysteine through the conserved F or W. D genes are given only for firm matches. Part of the rows lack a size; the others show once, few, many or a class for expanded clones.

>TRBJ1-1|TRBV4-1|-|many
TGCGCCAGCAAAAACATATTGGCCCTACCTGAAGCTTTCTTT
CASKNILALPEAFF
>TRBJ2-7|TRBV25-1|-|few
TGTGCCAGCAGTGAGGGGTCCTACGAGCAGTACTTC
CASSEGSYEQYF
>TRBJ1-2|TRBV4-1|-|few
TGCGCCAGCAGCCAAGATCGGACAGCTTATGGCTACACCTTC
CASSQDRTAYGYTF
>TRBJ1-1|TRBV15|TRBD1|few
TGTGCCACCAGCAGCGGGACAGCCTTTCCTAACACTGAAGCTTTCTTT
CATSSGTAFPNTEAFF
>TRBJ2-1|TRBV18|TRBD2|many
TGTGCCAGCTCACCACCGTCCAGCGGGGCCCTAACGGGGCAGTTCTTC
CASSPPSSGALTGQFF
>TRBJ2-5|TRBV20-1|TRBD1|few
TGCAGTGCTAGATCCCCGGGACAGGGGCCTGAGGCCCAGTACTTC
CSARSPGQGPEAQYF
>TRBJ1-2|TRBV27|-|many
TGTGCCAGCAGTTCGGGACGGAACTATGGCTACACCTTC
CASSSGRNYGYTF
>TRBJ1-1|TRBV6-6|-|-
TGTGCCAGCAGACCCCACATACTGAACACTGAAGCTTTCTTT
CASRPHILNTEAFF
>TRBJ2-3|TRBV5-1|-|-
TGCGCCAGCGGGTTTCTAGGGGAATACACAGATACGCAGTATTTT
CASGFLGEYTDTQYF
>TRBJ2-7|TRBV30|-|-
TGTGCCTGGAGTGTAGGGGCAGCGGGCGAGCAGTACTTC
CAWSVGAAGEQYF
>TRBJ1-1|TRBV6-5|TRBD1|few
TGTGCCAGCAGTTACCGGCCAGGGGGTTTAGGCACTGAAGCTTTCTTT
CASSYRPGGLGTEAFF
>TRBJ1-1|TRBV7-9|-|few
TGTGCCAGCAGCTCCGACCTAGGACAGAGTAACACTGAAGCTTTCTTT
CASSSDLGQSNTEAFF
>TRBJ2-3|TRBV4-1|-|many
TGCGCCAGCAGCCAAGCTACGGGGATGGGAGATACGCAGTATTTT
CASSQATGMGDTQYF
>TRBJ1-1|TRBV27|TRBD1|few
TGTGCCAGCAGTTTATCGGGACAGACAAACACTGAAGCTTTCTTT
CASSLSGQTNTEAFF
>TRBJ2-2|TRBV12-3/TRBV12-4|-|many
TGTGCCAGCAGTTCCCTCTTTGCCGGGGAGCTGTTTTTT
CASSSLFAGELFF
>TRBJ1-1|TRBV7-2|-|few
TGTGCCAGCAGCTTAGTTGTGGGGAGTGGAGCTTTCTTT
CASSLVVGSGAFF
>TRBJ2-6|TRBV24-1|-|many
TGTGCCACCAGTGATCCAGGGGCTGGGGCCAACGTCCTGACTTTC
CATSDPGAGANVLTF
>TRBJ2-1|TRBV7-9|TRBD1|-
TGTGCCAGCAGCTTAGACAGGGGGCGATCCTACAATGAGCAGTTCTTC
CASSLDRGRSYNEQFF
>TRBJ1-1|TRBV6-1|-|many
TGTGCCAGCAGTGACGATATATGGAGCACTGAAGCTTTCTTT
CASSDDIWSTEAFF
>TRBJ2-1|TRBV28|-|-
TGTGCCAGCAGCGGAACTAGCCCCGGGGGTGAGCAGTTCTTC
CASSGTSPGGEQFF
>TRBJ1-5|TRBV2|-|-
TGTGCCAGCACCCACACGGACAGTAGCAATCAGCCCCAGCATTTT
CASTHTDSSNQPQHF
>TRBJ2-5|TRBV19|TRBD2|few
TGTGCCAGTAGTGGACTAGCGGGGGTGCAAGAGACCCAGTACTTC
CASSGLAGVQETQYF
>TRBJ2-5|TRBV7-2|-|many
TGTGCCAGCAGCTTAGCGGGGGGAAACGTACAAGAGACCCAGTACTTC
CASSLAGGNVQETQYF
>TRBJ2-2|TRBV6-5|TRBD2|many
TGTGCCAGCAGAAAGGGACTAGCGGGGGGGGACACCGGGGAGCTGTTTTTT
CASRKGLAGGDTGELFF
>TRBJ2-7|TRBV12-3/TRBV12-4|TRBD2|many
TGTGCCAGTGGGGAGGGTTTCTACGAGCAGTACTTC
CASGEGFYEQYF
>TRBJ2-3|TRBV7-8|-|-
TGTGCCAGCAGCCCCATACGTTCCCAAGATACGCAGTATTTT
CASSPIRSQDTQYF